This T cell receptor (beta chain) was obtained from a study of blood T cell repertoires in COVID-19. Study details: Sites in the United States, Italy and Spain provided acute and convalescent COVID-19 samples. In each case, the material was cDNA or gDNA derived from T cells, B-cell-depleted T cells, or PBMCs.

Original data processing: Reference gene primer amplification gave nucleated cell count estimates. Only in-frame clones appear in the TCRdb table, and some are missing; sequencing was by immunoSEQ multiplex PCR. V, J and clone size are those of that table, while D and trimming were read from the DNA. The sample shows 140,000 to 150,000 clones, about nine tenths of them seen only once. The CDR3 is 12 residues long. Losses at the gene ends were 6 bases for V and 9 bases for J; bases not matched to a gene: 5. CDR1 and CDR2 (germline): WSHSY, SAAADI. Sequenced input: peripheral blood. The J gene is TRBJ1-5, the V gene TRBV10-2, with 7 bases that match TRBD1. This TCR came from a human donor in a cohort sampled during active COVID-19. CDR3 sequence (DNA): TGCGCCAGCAGCGACAGGGCAGGGCCCCAGCATTTT. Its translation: CASSDRAGPQHF.